Listed below are T cell receptor beta chains from one sample, sequenced in a study of T cell responses to AZD1222 COVID-19 vaccine. Libraries were prepared by immunoSEQ multiplex PCR; TCRdb keeps only in-frame clonotypes and omits some of them. The sample yields more than 95,000 clones, approximately 89% seen once. The material sequenced was peripheral blood, taken on day 0 of AZD1222 vaccination. All receptors come from an adult in good health. Both conserved end residues are trimmed from each CDR3. D genes are given only for firm matches.

d_gene,v_gene,j_gene,CDR3aa
TRBD1,TRBV2,TRBJ2-7,ASSEWDRGYEQY
TRBD1,TRBV9,TRBJ2-2,ASSDRTGGETGELF
.,TRBV5-4,TRBJ1-4,ASSGSGGGTNEKLF
.,TRBV7-6,TRBJ1-1,ASSLKGNPGTEAF
.,TRBV10-1,TRBJ1-5,ASSRGFNQPQH
.,TRBV27,TRBJ2-3,ASSSPLGDTQY
.,TRBV3-1/TRBV3-2,TRBJ1-1,ASSQDLENTEAF
TRBD1,TRBV5-1,TRBJ1-6,ASSSRTGWNSPLH
.,TRBV27,TRBJ1-4,ASKRTGLLDEKLF
.,TRBV30,TRBJ2-1,AWRGQGYSEQF
.,TRBV7-3,TRBJ1-5,AITRTGNQPQH
TRBD1,TRBV11-2,TRBJ1-1,ASSLRGGQGNTEAF
.,TRBV3-1/TRBV3-2,TRBJ1-1,ASKRQLDTEAF
.,TRBV5-4,TRBJ2-7,ASSHKRSGSYEQY
.,TRBV20-1,TRBJ1-2,SASDSRVGVGGYT
.,TRBV7-2,TRBJ1-3,ASSLGGGRNTIY
.,TRBV7-6,TRBJ1-2,ASSGFGYGYT
.,TRBV6-1,TRBJ1-1,ASSDRVNTEAF
.,TRBV9,TRBJ1-2,ASSVGGNEGIVRGYT
.,TRBV11-2,TRBJ2-7,ASSNAPEEYEQY
.,TRBV19,TRBJ1-3,ASTLVGIENTIY
TRBD1,TRBV19,TRBJ2-7,ASSEDRGRNEQY
.,TRBV7-2,TRBJ2-3,ASSLDEWDTQY
TRBD2,TRBV5-4,TRBJ2-5,ASSFLSGGPQETQY
.,TRBV28,TRBJ1-4,ASSTGGQRGEKLF
.,TRBV29-1,TRBJ1-5,SVGVTPQPQH
.,TRBV27,TRBJ2-6,ASSFWGPSGANVLT
.,TRBV12-3/TRBV12-4,TRBJ1-2,ASSFQERGYT
.,TRBV29-1,TRBJ1-1,SVEGQENTEAF
TRBD1,TRBV7-2,TRBJ2-5,ASSTDRAQTQY
.,TRBV4-1,TRBJ1-2,ASSQDYDGYT
.,TRBV18,TRBJ1-2,ASSPTGDNYGYT
TRBD1,TRBV29-1,TRBJ1-2,SAGTGNSNYGYT
TRBD1,TRBV18,TRBJ1-1,ASSARGPEAF
.,TRBV2,TRBJ2-2,ASSVGTLNTGELF
.,TRBV7-9,TRBJ2-7,ASSLANRDEQY
.,TRBV7-8,TRBJ2-1,ASTTMPAGNEQF
.,TRBV4-1,TRBJ1-4,ASSQVGARNEKLF
.,TRBV7-8,TRBJ2-5,ASSLKLDSYQETQY
.,TRBV27,TRBJ1-2,ASSLSGDYNGYT
TRBD1,TRBV7-9,TRBJ1-2,ASSPGTGLPYGYT
TRBD1,TRBV2,TRBJ2-7,ASRPRQGYEQY
TRBD1,TRBV11-3,TRBJ1-1,ASSPGQGEGEAF
.,TRBV5-1,TRBJ1-4,ASSLTPTNEKLF
.,TRBV6-1,TRBJ2-5,ASSEALPRQETQY
TRBD1,TRBV11-2,TRBJ1-1,ASRWTGNEAF
.,TRBV10-1,TRBJ1-1,ASNIRPDTEAF
.,TRBV2,TRBJ2-1,ASSGGGAAYNEQF
TRBD1,TRBV7-3,TRBJ1-1,ASSQEQGATEAF
.,TRBV18,TRBJ1-2,ASSPMDRYYGYT
.,TRBV12-3/TRBV12-4,TRBJ1-2,AVRTLHDYGYT
TRBD1,TRBV23-1,TRBJ1-2,ASSPLGTGVDYGYT
.,TRBV5-1,TRBJ1-1,ASSSLQGGNTEAF